This T cell receptor beta chain came from a study of cytomegalovirus exposure and HLA in healthy donors (dated by TCRdb to 2016 to 2017). Broadly, across the study: An earlier analysis of about 560 of the donors reported 276 Gb of sequence data and 100 million to 120 million unique TCR beta sequences obtained from approximately 180 million T cells. The study profiled the T cell repertoires of 550 to 700 subjects by immunosequencing and related them to cytomegalovirus serostatus. About 5 DR-DQ haplotypes were handled as single units for association and clustering, since linkage in the cohort was strong. Donor age, sex, ethnicity and CMV serostatus were compiled together with the repertoire data. An early release that covered 640 HLA-typed donors contained approximately 300 gigabases of sequencing data and tens of millions of unique TCR sequences. In a later analysis, previously published TCR beta repertoires from several hundred donors were re-analyzed and high-resolution HLA genotyping was added so that TCR occurrence patterns could be studied. The aim of the study was to test whether cataloging public T cell receptors could identify signatures of past pathogen exposure. An earlier analysis of 587 of the donors applied high-throughput TCR beta sequencing to assess whether each TCR beta V gene segment acted as functional or pseudogenic. Of the 350 to 400 genotyped donors, 65% to 90% fell in the genetic ancestry cluster associated with self-reported Caucasian donors. Genome-wide SNP genotypes for about 55% of the 666 donors were used in a later genetic analysis, which treated that subset as a discovery cohort. Across 300 to 500 genotyped donors of the cohort, an average of approximately 240,000 unique TCR beta nucleotide sequences per donor were sequenced, and roughly 20% of those sequences were non-productive. High-throughput TCR immunosequencing, statistical association of individual TCRs with disease status, and machine learning were combined to predict cytomegalovirus infection status. A separate validation cohort of roughly 120 different subjects was used in addition to the roughly 670-subject first cohort. The number of typed donors differed by locus: roughly 629-640 for A, B, C, DRB1 and DQB1; some 540 for DQA1; 606 for DPA1; and 400 to 480 for DPB1. HLA typing included class I and class II loci at four-digit resolution. Every repertoire in the discovery cohort had been generated on one and the same sequencing platform. Rather than using new phenotypic data, the later analysis identified candidate immune exposures from TCR beta sequences and from how often those sequences occurred across donors.

Libraries were constructed by the immunoSEQ multiplex PCR assay. The multiplex PCR relied on a mix of 60 forward primers for TCR Vbeta segments and 13 reverse primers for TCR Jbeta segments. A multiplex PCR assay on genomic DNA amplified the CDR3 region of rearranged TCR beta genes. On the Illumina HiSeq System, the amplified TCR beta libraries were sequenced as 87-base-pair reads. The study's own analysis went as follows. A later analysis tallied around 80 million unique TCR beta chains across the 610 or so repertoires, and about 10 million of those chains were shared by two or more donors. To remove PCR and sequencing errors, raw reads were error-corrected and collapsed into unique sequences using a nearest-neighbor algorithm that merged closely related sequences. To assign V, D and J gene segments, CDR3 sequences were aligned to IMGT reference sequences. Each retained sequence needed at least a six-nucleotide match to both a V gene segment and a J gene segment. A rearrangement was called productive if the CDR3 had no stop codons and remained in frame with V and J, and every other rearrangement was called non-productive. CDR3 was defined according to IMGT convention as the region running from the second conserved V-encoded cysteine to the conserved J-encoded phenylalanine. The earlier analysis of 450 to 750 of the donors excluded any sequence lacking an unambiguous match to a single V gene segment. An earlier analysis of a few hundred of the donors called V segments functional above 56.7% productive rearrangements and segregating when the between-donor standard deviation exceeded 5%. A statistical classification framework was built for diagnosing cytomegalovirus status from the catalog of TCR beta chain sequences. In a later analysis, TCR nucleotide sequences were compared against IMGT/GENE-DB human TR gene sequences so that V and J genes could be assigned. The TCRdist pipeline was used in a later analysis to assign CDR3 sequences and most-parsimonious VDJ recombination scenarios. A later analysis defined each TCR beta chain by its CDR3 amino acid sequence plus V-gene family, and excluded reads lacking a unique V-gene family. In a later analysis, fewer than 600 highly shared, low-generation-probability nucleotide sequences were removed to address suspected cross-contamination and a sequencing artifact. For each public chain, a later analysis derived a clonal expansion index from normalized ranks of inferred template counts within each repertoire. Generation probabilities in a later analysis came from a VDJ recombination model fitted to out-of-frame rearrangements, and those results were checked against IGoR. A later analysis scored TCR-TCR, TCR-HLA and TCR-CMV co-occurrence with hypergeometric tests, applying a repertoire-size bias correction to TCR pairs. A later analysis estimated false discovery rates by permuting HLA or CMV assignments 20 times. A later analysis grouped co-occurring TCRs with DBSCAN, adding TCRdist sequence similarity when clustering within HLA-allele-positive subsets. Repertoires with fewer than 30,000 or more than 120,000 public chains, plus five repertoires with anomalous nucleotide sharing, were excluded from co-occurrence clustering. Not all clones reach the TCRdb copy of this immuneACCESS table, which keeps in-frame sequences only. Checked studies attribute under half of the gap to unresolved V genes and leave the rest unexplained. V and J calls and clone size are as listed in that table; D and trimming were resolved from the DNA. This sample is represented by tens of thousands of clones; 60% to 75% of them were singletons. 20% to 25% of the sample lies in the top ten.

The cohort consisted of 600 or so healthy bone marrow donors. At the time of sampling, all cohort members were nominally healthy, though unrecorded immune exposures were likely present. The donor tested CMV seropositive, placing the donor among the roughly 270 seropositive members of the cohort. Every donor gave a peripheral blood sample, and the peripheral blood mononuclear cells from that sample were used for TCR beta sequencing. The Qiagen DNeasy Blood Extraction Kit was used to extract genomic DNA from the blood cell samples. CDR1 ENHRY and CDR2 SYGVKD were looked up in the germline V gene. The CDR3, from cysteine to phenylalanine, totals 14 residues. Only the CDR3 DNA stays, 42 bases, in frame from base 1. The V and J ends are trimmed by 4 bases and 14 bases, leaving 18 bases between them. Results and caveats for the whole study, not just this receptor: Correlated functional status among segregating V segments might be attributable to linkage disequilibrium, but an unknown experimental factor could not be ruled out. According to a later analysis, parvovirus B19, influenza, CMV and Epstein-Barr virus appeared linked to several top co-occurrence clusters. In an earlier analysis of over 550 of the donors, most TCR beta V segments were observed in productive rearrangements about 87% or about 30% of the time, broadly matching IMGT annotations. A later genetic analysis associated a missense DCLRE1C variant with V-gene and J-gene trimming of TCR beta chains, and an independent cohort replicated the association. A later analysis found that most CMV-associated TCR beta chains appeared HLA-restricted, with HLA associations seemingly driven largely by CMV exposure. HLA typing was unavailable for some donors at each locus, so association tests used only the typed subset. Assigning TCR associations to individual alleles was difficult when HLA alleles, especially DR and DQ, strongly co-occurred. A group of highly shared sequence variants was considered likely to be a technical artifact of the sequencing pipeline. The presence/absence analyses assumed that sequencing depth was roughly uniform across donors, and that assumption may not be true. At a false discovery rate of 0.05, a later analysis linked some 17,000 TCR beta sequences to specific HLA alleles. About 17 rarely observed V segments, including chromosome 9 orphons, were excluded from the earlier analysis of just under 600 of the donors because counts were too low. A further reported finding was that TCR beta sequences accurately predicted the HLA-A and HLA-B alleles for most subjects in the first cohort. Immune exposure information for the cohort was limited to CMV serostatus. A total of 150 to 200 TCR beta chains were listed by the study as associated with cytomegalovirus. In vitro tests confirmed that a few of the cytomegalovirus-associated TCR beta chains recognize cytomegalovirus antigens. In a later analysis, TCR association rates were found to vary across HLA loci, with the most associated TCRs seen for DRB1 alleles and the fewest for HLA-C alleles. Most TCR sequences were seen in very few donors, while some public TCRs were found in many individuals. Because the 87-base-pair reads could not distinguish some IMGT-functional V segments, including TRBV6-2 and TRBV6-3, those segments were excluded. In a later analysis, HLA-associated TCR beta chains were found to be more clonally expanded and to have lower generation probabilities than equally common non-associated chains. This cohort had only TCR beta chains sequenced, and the lack of alpha or paired-chain data limited which features could be detected. Cytomegalovirus status was reported to be diagnosed by the classifier with high specificity and sensitivity in both the original and validation cohorts. In a later genetic analysis, fewer N-insertions in productive TCRs were reported among donors in an Asian-associated ancestry cluster than the approximately 710-donor mean. It was suggested by the authors that the approach could potentially be generalized to other disease states and immunological phenotypes.

Remarks on this clone: The specificity of this receptor is unknown. No quality values exist for individual bases; no much larger clone is one base distant.

Recombination joined TRBV10-3 with TRBJ1-6; the D segment could be TRBD1, given 5 matching bases. Sequencing used PBMCs. The receptor's source is a man in his forties or fifties in good health and CMV-seropositive. The bases are TGTGCCATCAGTGTGGGGGGGGGAGAGGAGACCCTCCACTTT. Protein translation: CAISVGGGEETLHF.